The clone carrying this TCR beta chain was seen ten or more times. These data come from a study of T cells after yellow fever vaccination. Trimming took 0 bases from V and 3 from J; bases not matched to a gene: 13. The germline V gene encodes CDR1 MNHEY and CDR2 SVGEGT. CDR3 length: 18 amino acids. In TCRdb, the 5' RACE reads were re-called with MiXCR into one record per CDR3 protein. The sample lists about 240,000 distinct CDR3 sequences; about 3.7% were seen once. This chain joins TRBV6-2 or TRBV6-3 and TRBJ2-5, with 7 bases identical to TRBD1. The sample was PBMCs, taken 15 days after the yellow fever booster vaccination. The TCR was taken from a man between 18 and 35 years old who received the YFV17D yellow fever vaccine. CDR3 sequence (DNA): TGTGCCAGCAGTTACTCGATGATCCGACAGGGTAGGGAAGAGACCCAGTACTTC. This translates into CASSYSMIRQGREETQYF.